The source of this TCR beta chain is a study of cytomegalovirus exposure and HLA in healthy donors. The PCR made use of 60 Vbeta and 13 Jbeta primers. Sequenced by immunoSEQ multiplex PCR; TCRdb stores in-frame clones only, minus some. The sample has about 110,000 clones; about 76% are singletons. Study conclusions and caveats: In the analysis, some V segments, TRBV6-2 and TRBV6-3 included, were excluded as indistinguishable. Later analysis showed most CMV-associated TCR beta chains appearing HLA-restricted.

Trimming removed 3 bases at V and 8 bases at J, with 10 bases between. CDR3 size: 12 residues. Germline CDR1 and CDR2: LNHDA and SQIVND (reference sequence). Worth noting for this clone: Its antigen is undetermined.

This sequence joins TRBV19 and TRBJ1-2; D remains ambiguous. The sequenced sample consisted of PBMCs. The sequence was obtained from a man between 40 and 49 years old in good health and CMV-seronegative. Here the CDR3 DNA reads TGTGCCAGTAGTATCACCGGGAGAGGCTACACCTTC. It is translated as CASSITGRGYTF. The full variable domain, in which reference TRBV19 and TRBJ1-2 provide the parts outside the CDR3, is DGGITQSPKYLFRKEGQNVTLSCEQNLNHDAMYWYRQDPGQGLRLIYYSQIVNDFQKGDIAEGYSVSREKKESFPLTVTSAQKNPTAFYLCASSITGRGYTFGSGTRLTVV.